This TCR beta chain was profiled in a study of shared clonotypes between healthy human individuals. Germline-derived CDR1 and CDR2 are MNHEY and SMNVEV (reference sequence). This CDR3 region has 16 residues. Trimming took 2 bases from V and 0 from J, leaving 10 bases between them. To note about this clone: The antigen is not known.

Study outcomes and limitations: What naive subsets generally showed was a larger estimated richness than memory subsets showed.

TCRdb's copy holds only in-frame clones and misses some; the assay was immunoSEQ multiplex PCR. The sample lists a few million clones; less than 95% were seen once. The specimen sequenced was naive CD4+ T cells from PBMCs. Documented subset: CD45RA+ positively selected. This TCR came from a man aged 18 to 35 in good health. Some clones in this sample may be carry-over from other donors' samples. The chain is built from TRBV27 and TRBJ2-2; TRBD2 is a possible D gene (5 bases). CDR3 sequence (DNA): TGTGCCAGCAGTTTAGGGGTACTAGCGAACACCGGGGAGCTGTTTTTT. Translating it yields CASSLGVLANTGELFF.